This TCR beta chain stems from a study of vaccination and CD4 T cells after COVID-19. Study as a whole: Cells were stimulated with overlapping spike peptides from SARS-CoV-2, HCoV-NL63, HCoV-OC43 and HCoV-229E.

With respect to this clonotype: The antigen is undetermined.

The Oncomine TCR Beta short-read assay generated sequence data from the DNA of cultured CD4+ T cells. Extraction of genomic DNA was performed on cultured CD4+ T cells. TCRdb analysed the PCR reads with MiXCR anew, one entry per CDR3 protein. This table has around 20,000 distinct CDR3 sequences, roughly 50% appearing once. Overall study findings and caveats: Spike mono-reactivity was evident in 304 of the 307 vaccine-specific clones derived from convalescent patients.

Treatment noted: approximately 9-day PBMC culture with coronavirus spike peptide pools or control peptides (ViraFEST assay). Once peptide pools had expanded antigen-specific T cells, ViraFEST sequenced TCRs. V lost 0 bases and J 3 bases, leaving 8 bases between the germline ends. CDR1 MNHEY and CDR2 SVGEGT come from the germline V gene. The CDR3 loop spans 15 amino acids. The sequencing sample was made of CD4+ T cells from blood, cultured in vitro. The chain joins TRBV6-2 or TRBV6-3 to TRBJ2-2; D is undetermined. The source is a human donor who had recovered from COVID-19. This chain's CDR3 is CASSYSTFDTGELFF. CDR3 in DNA: TGTGCCAGCAGTTACTCAACCTTTGACACCGGGGAGCTGTTTTTT.